This record covers a single T cell receptor beta chain. Peripheral blood, 9.5 to 10 milliliters per donor, was collected. This sample is part of a study of blood T cells in healthy people across ages. Per the germline V gene, CDR1 is SGHTA and CDR2 is FQGNSA. With 7 bases removed from V and 3 bases from J, the gap between germline ends came to 12 bases. The CDR3 runs 13 residues. Using a J-beta primer mix together with a sample-barcoded 5' primer, a second PCR was run for about 6 to 11 cycles. TCRdb independently ran MiXCR on the 5' RACE reads; one entry per CDR3 protein. The sample records 780,000 or so distinct CDR3 sequences, around three fifths being singletons.

Sequencing used blood. This TCR derives from a man aged 40-49 years in good health. This chain connects TRBV7-2 to TRBJ1-1; D unclear. CDR3 amino acids: CASIYSTYTEAFF. The CDR3 bases are TGTGCCAGCATCTATTCGACCTACACTGAAGCTTTCTTT.